This TCR beta chain appears in the sequencing data of a study of shared clonotypes between healthy human individuals. On this clone: Its antigen is still unknown.

Germline V CDR1 and CDR2: MNHNY, SVGAGI (reference sequence). V lost 2 bases to trimming and J lost 3 bases, with 13 bases between them. The CDR3 loop spans 15 amino acids. This table comes from immunoSEQ multiplex PCR, and its TCRdb copy is limited to in-frame clones, with some not included. The repertoire holds approximately 980,000 clones, with about 80% as singletons. Study findings and constraints: Among the subsets, naive ones generally showed larger estimated richness than memory ones.

The source of this sequence is a man between 18 and 35 years old in good health. The rearrangement joins TRBV6-6 to TRBJ2-5; D is possibly TRBD1 (6 bases). Material: memory CD4+ T cells sorted from blood. This sample's subset: CD45RA-negative fraction. CDR3 protein: CASSYHRVGEETQYF. The CDR3 nucleotides are TGTGCCAGCAGTTACCACAGGGTTGGGGAAGAGACCCAGTACTTC.